A single TCR beta chain is shown here with its context. This sample is drawn from a study of blood T cell repertoires in COVID-19. CDR3 size: 16 residues. CDR1 and CDR2 (germline): KGHSH, LQKENI. The V segment lost 4 bases and the J segment 1 base; nucleotides outside the gene matches: 7. TCRdb keeps only in-frame clones here, not all; method: immunoSEQ multiplex PCR. The sample contains around 150,000 clones, roughly 80% of which appear only once. Sequenced input: peripheral blood. This TCR derives from a woman in her 50s with active or convalescent COVID-19. The V call is TRBV18, the J call TRBJ2-3; the match to TRBD2 covers 8 bases. This CDR3 is CASSLGRVVGTDTQYF. DNA of the CDR3: TGTGCCAGCTCACTCGGGAGGGTGGTGGGCACAGATACGCAGTATTTT.